Listed here are 11 T cell receptor beta chains from one sample, sequenced in a study of CD8+CD57+ T cells in acquired aplastic anemia. The TCR beta profiling, which covered VDJ combination and CDR3 sequence, was carried out using genomic DNA as the template. TCRdb re-called the reads with MiXCR, one entry per CDR3 protein. The data show around 400,000 distinct CDR3 sequences, with roughly 68% seen just once and 3.5% to 4.5% held by the top ten. What was sequenced was sorted CD4+, CD8+, or CD8+CD57+ T cells (not recorded which) from PBMCs. The receptors shown here come from a human donor in good health, serving as a control.

This chain uses TRBV11-2 with TRBJ1-2, with a weak D call TRBD1 (6 bases). Germline CDR1 is SGHAT and CDR2 is FQNNGV. Trimming left V 10 bases short and J 3 bases short, with 9 bases between. This CDR3 comprises 11 residues. This chain's CDR3 is CANRAHYGYTF. The CDR3 bases are TGTGCCAACAGGGCTCACTATGGCTACACCTTC. Complete variable domain (other parts from reference TRBV11-2 and TRBJ1-2): EAGVAQSPRYKIIEKRQSVAFWCNPISGHATLYWYQQILGQGPKLLIQFQNNGVVDDSQLPKDRFSAERLKGVDSTLKIQPAKLEDSAVYLCANRAHYGYTFGSGTRLTVV.

V gene TRBV12-3 or TRBV12-4 combines with J gene TRBJ2-5; possibly TRBD1 for D (5 bases). V gave up 8 bases and J gave up 7 bases, with 14 bases separating them. The CDR3 is made up of 12 amino acids. The CDR3 nucleotides are TGTGCCAGCTGCACACCGCAGGGGACCCAGTACTTC. Protein sequence: CASCTPQGTQYF.

As concerns this clonotype: One end of the junction does not line up with germline, which may come from a read error. V and J are TRBV7-8 and TRBJ2-3; a weak D match, TRBD1 (6 bases). CDR1 and CDR2 from the germline V gene are SGHVS and FQNEAQ. The CDR3 loop spans 16 amino acids. The CDR3 sequence: CASSYLGRGGTATQYF. CDR3 sequence (DNA): TGTGCCAGCAGCTACTTAGGCAGGGGCGGCACAGCTACGCAGTATTTT.

This clonotype was found many times. The J gene is TRBJ2-7, the V gene TRBV7-2; TRBD2 is a possible D gene (6 bases). The V gene lost 2 bases and the J gene lost 7 bases, with 15 bases spanning the gap. Germline CDR1 is SGHTA and CDR2 is FQGNSA. This CDR3 comprises 14 residues. CDR3 loop: CASSLSRSRGEQYF. CDR3 DNA sequence: TGTGCCAGCAGCTTATCCCGTTCCCGGGGGGAGCAGTACTTC. The entire variable domain, with the rest obtained from reference TRBV7-2 and TRBJ2-7, is as follows: GAGVSQSPSNKVTEKGKDVELRCDPISGHTALYWYRQSLGQGLEFLIYFQGNSAPDKSGLPSDRFSAERTGGSVSTLTIQRTQQEDSAVYLCASSLSRSRGEQYFGPGTRLTVT.

As for this clonotype: The DNA is omitted, as the CDR3 cannot be located on it reliably, and the CDR3 follows TCRdb's listing. The chain joins TRBV19 to TRBJ1-3. CDR1 is LNHDA and CDR2 is SQIVND in the germline V gene (reference sequence). Inclusive of both ends, the CDR3 amounts to 17 amino acids. CDR3 amino acids: CASSPLEGRGTEAFFDF.

This chain joins TRBV5-1 and TRBJ1-1, with D possibly matching TRBD1 (5 bases). CDR3 length: 15 residues. CDR1 is SGHRS and CDR2 is YFSETQ in the germline V gene. The V end lost 5 bases, the J end lost 1 base, and 15 bases lay between the germline ends. The CDR3 region has the DNA TGCGCCAGCAGGTACTCAGGGAGAGCGAACACTGAAGCTTTCTTT. Translating it yields CASRYSGRANTEAFF.

This clonotype was observed many times. The chain combines TRBV12-3 or TRBV12-4 with TRBJ2-7; 7 bases are a match to TRBD1. The ends lost 2 bases at V and 3 bases at J; junction bases unmatched: 7. There are 15 residues in the CDR3. This chain's CDR3 is CASSLIQGLFYEQYF. CDR3 in DNA: TGTGCCAGCAGTTTAATACAGGGGCTTTTCTACGAGCAGTACTTC.

This clonotype has ten or more counts. The rearrangement uses TRBV9 and TRBJ1-5, with 10 bases aligning to TRBD1. Germline V lookup: CDR1 SGDLS, CDR2 YYNGEE. The CDR3 runs to 15 residues. The J segment lost 5 bases and the V segment lost 3 bases, leaving 5 bases of the junction unmatched. CDR3: CASSEGQGRDQPQHF. CDR3 coding DNA: TGTGCCAGCAGCGAGGGACAGGGGAGGGATCAGCCCCAGCATTTT.

In this sample, this clonotype turned up a few times. Possible read error: a much larger clone is one base away. The chain combines TRBV4-3 with TRBJ2-5, with D possibly matching TRBD2 (6 bases). There are 15 residues in the CDR3. The germline V gene has CDR1 LGHNA and CDR2 YSLEER. Trimming took 1 base from V and 4 from J, leaving 13 bases between them. CDR3 protein: CASSQAPGRGETQYF. The CDR3 DNA is TGCGCCAGCAGCCAAGCCCCAGGGCGGGGAGAGACCCAGTACTTC.

This sequence joins TRBV5-5 and TRBJ1-2; 7 bases fit TRBD1. The CDR3 runs to 15 residues. Germline V gives CDR1 SGHKS, CDR2 YYEKEE (reference sequence). V gave up 0 bases and J gave up 6 bases; unmatched junction bases: 8. CDR3 bases: TGTGCCAGCAGCTTGGGCGAAAGGGGGCTCAATGGCTACACCTTC. This translates into CASSLGERGLNGYTF.

The rearrangement joins TRBV25-1 to TRBJ1-2; TRBD1 is a possible D gene (5 bases). Germline V lookup: CDR1 MGHDK, CDR2 SYGVNS. The CDR3 is 15 residues long. V dropped 7 bases and J dropped 4 bases, with 19 bases sitting between them. The CDR3 here is CASTEGFGHGYGYTF. DNA for the CDR3: TGTGCCAGCACCGAGGGCTTTGGACACGGCTATGGCTACACCTTC.